The subject of this entry is one T cell receptor beta chain. What it recognizes is unknown. The entry originates in a study of shared clonotypes between healthy human individuals. The wider study: Per donor, CD8 memory used one plate, CD8 naive used two, CD4 memory used three and CD4 naive used three. Study-level points and caveats: The rarefaction results pointed to incomplete sorted-subset sequencing despite large depth. Blood was the only sampled material, and tissue repertoires likely differ.

This CDR3 is 13 amino acids long. Germline lookup yields CDR1 SGHAT and CDR2 FQNNGV. V shed 5 bases, J shed 8 bases, and the junction held 8 bases outside the gene matches. CD8 cells regarded as naive lacked CD45RO, were positively chosen for CCR7, and omitted terminally differentiated effector memory CD45RA+ cells. The method was immunoSEQ multiplex PCR; TCRdb's version includes in-frame clones alone and lacks a portion of them. This table holds about 2.1 million clones, 90% to 95% found once. This clonotype originated in a man younger than 35 in good health. Some clones in this sample may be carry-over from other donors' samples. The source material was naive CD8+ T cells from PBMCs. The chain is built from TRBV11-2 and TRBJ1-2; TRBD1 matches at 7 bases. CDR3 sequence (DNA): TGTGCCAGCAGCGCGACAGGGCCCGGGGGCTACACCTTC. The encoded protein is CASSATGPGGYTF. Full variable domain (remainder filled in from reference TRBV11-2 and TRBJ1-2): EAGVAQSPRYKIIEKRQSVAFWCNPISGHATLYWYQQILGQGPKLLIQFQNNGVVDDSQLPKDRFSAERLKGVDSTLKIQPAKLEDSAVYLCASSATGPGGYTFGSGTRLTVV.